This T cell receptor (beta chain) is from a study of blood T cell repertoires in COVID-19. The wider study: In each case, the material was cDNA or gDNA derived from T cells, B-cell-depleted T cells, or PBMCs.

Source study methods: The authors estimated nucleated cell counts from reference gene primer amplification. Here immunoSEQ multiplex PCR was the method, and the copy in TCRdb shows in-frame clones only, minus some. The V and J calls and clone size were taken over from that table, and D and trimming were inferred from the DNA. The sample carries 200,000 to 300,000 clones, over 90% recorded once. V lost 0 bases to trimming and J lost 4 bases, with 10 bases between them. This CDR3 contains 15 residues. Germline CDR1 reads SGHRS; CDR2 reads YFSETQ. Sequenced sample: peripheral blood. The chain joins TRBV5-1 to TRBJ1-4; D is perhaps TRBD1 (6 bases). The sequence was collected from a man aged 25-45 years with COVID-19, enrolled during active disease. The CDR3 reads CASSLGQVHNEKLFF. The CDR3 DNA reads as TGCGCCAGCAGCTTGGGACAGGTCCATAATGAAAAACTGTTTTTT.